These T cell receptor beta chains were read from a single sample in a study of cytotoxic CD8 clonotypes in ibrutinib-treated CLL. Repertoires were generated with immunoSEQ multiplex PCR, while TCRdb's copy carries only in-frame clones and drops some. The sample lists fewer than 400,000 clones; roughly 67% were seen once. Sample: PBMCs, taken after 36 months of ibrutinib treatment. All receptors come from a human donor with chronic lymphocytic leukemia. CDR3s include the opening cysteine and the closing phenylalanine or tryptophan. The order of the fields is V gene, clone size, D gene, J gene, CDR3 protein, CDR3 DNA. The D gene is left open where the match is weak. Size tells how often a clone was seen (once, few, many) or the class of an expanded clone, and some rows leave it out.

>TRBV7-3|.|.|TRBJ2-7
CASSLGRGKYEQYF
TGTGCCAGCAGCTTGGGTAGAGGGAAATACGAGCAGTACTTC
>TRBV5-1|few|.|TRBJ1-2
CASSSPRGNYGYTF
TGCGCCAGCAGCTCGCCCAGGGGTAACTATGGCTACACCTTC
>TRBV29-1|.|TRBD2|TRBJ2-1
CSVEGGRARNEQFF
TGCAGCGTTGAAGGTGGGAGGGCTCGCAATGAGCAGTTCTTC
>TRBV9|.|TRBD1|TRBJ2-7
CASSVGQGITTYEQYF
TGTGCCAGCAGCGTTGGACAGGGAATCACAACCTACGAGCAGTACTTC
>TRBV29-1|few|.|TRBJ1-5
CSVVQGSNQPQHF
TGCAGCGTTGTACAGGGAAGCAATCAGCCCCAGCATTTT
>TRBV6-5|.|.|TRBJ1-1
CASSFRRGLVRTEAFF
TGTGCCAGCAGTTTCAGACGGGGACTGGTAAGAACTGAAGCTTTCTTT
>TRBV4-2|once|TRBD1|TRBJ2-7
CASSPGQGTSYEQYF
TGTGCCAGCAGCCCCGGACAGGGCACCTCCTACGAGCAGTACTTC
>TRBV4-2|.|TRBD1|TRBJ1-2
CASSQGDRGYSYGYTF
TGTGCCAGCAGCCAAGGGGACAGGGGCTATTCCTATGGCTACACCTTC
>TRBV9|few|TRBD1|TRBJ1-1
CASSTGQGNTEAFF
TGTGCCAGCAGCACAGGACAGGGAAACACTGAAGCTTTCTTT
>TRBV15|once|TRBD2|TRBJ2-2
CATSVGLAVNTGELFF
TGTGCCACCAGCGTCGGCCTAGCGGTGAACACCGGGGAGCTGTTTTTT
>TRBV9|few|TRBD1|TRBJ1-1
CASSALTGFTEAFF
TGTGCCAGCAGCGCCTTGACAGGGTTCACTGAAGCTTTCTTT
>TRBV29-1|.|.|TRBJ1-1
CSVSGEGRKNTEAFF
TGCAGCGTTAGTGGAGAAGGCAGGAAGAACACTGAAGCTTTCTTT
>TRBV5-6|.|.|TRBJ2-7
CASSLISSYEQYF
TGTGCCAGCAGCTTAATTAGCTCCTACGAGCAGTACTTC
>TRBV15|few|.|TRBJ2-7
CATSRGRGMYEQYF
TGTGCCACCAGCAGAGGGCGCGGAATGTACGAGCAGTACTTC
>TRBV25-1|.|TRBD2|TRBJ2-1
CASSESGGSYNEQFF
TGTGCCAGCAGTGAATCGGGGGGATCCTACAATGAGCAGTTCTTC
>TRBV5-1|.|TRBD1|TRBJ2-7
CASSLDRTGFPEQYF
TGCGCCAGCAGCTTGGACAGGACAGGGTTCCCCGAGCAGTACTTC
>TRBV11-2|.|.|TRBJ2-7
CASSLDLGGGYEQYF
TGTGCCAGCAGCTTAGATCTCGGGGGCGGCTACGAGCAGTACTTC
>TRBV7-2|.|.|TRBJ2-7
CASSLSGGPGEQYF
TGTGCCAGCAGCTTATCGGGCGGCCCGGGTGAGCAGTACTTC
>TRBV2|few|.|TRBJ2-7
CASSEFIAYGYEQYF
TGTGCCAGCAGTGAATTTATCGCGTACGGTTACGAGCAGTACTTC
>TRBV27|.|.|TRBJ2-7
CASRPRLGGSYEQYF
TGTGCCAGCCGACCCCGGCTAGGGGGGTCCTACGAGCAGTACTTC
>TRBV7-9|few|.|TRBJ2-2
CASSLAAGTRELFF
TGTGCCAGCAGCTTAGCGGCAGGGACCCGGGAGCTGTTTTTT
>TRBV29-1|.|.|TRBJ2-3
CSVGLRDTQYF
TGCAGCGTGGGACTGAGAGATACGCAGTATTTT
>TRBV1|.|.|TRBJ2-2
CTSSQDPRKLTGGTNTGELFF
TGCACCAGCAGCCAAGATCCCCGCAAACTTACGGGGGGAACGAACACCGGGGAGCTGTTTTTT
>TRBV4-3|.|.|TRBJ2-2
CASSQDIFQGTNTGELFF
TGCGCCAGCAGCCAAGATATTTTCCAGGGCACCAACACCGGGGAGCTGTTTTTT